These 28 T cell receptor beta chains were sequenced from one sample in a study of cytomegalovirus exposure and HLA in healthy donors. Primers included in the PCR were 60 Vbeta and 13 Jbeta primers. TCRdb's copy holds only in-frame clones and misses some; the assay was immunoSEQ multiplex PCR. The sample yields about 140,000 clones, 76% seen once. The sequenced material came from PBMCs. The receptors here all came from a man aged 40-50 years in good health and CMV-seronegative.

Concerning this clone itself: A read error may account for a junction end that differs from germline. The rearrangement joins TRBV2 to TRBJ1-2; 7 positions agree with TRBD1. The CDR3 is 9 amino acids. Germline V gene data show CDR1 as SNHLY and CDR2 as FYNNEI. Here the CDR3 reads CARPSGGLF. Written as DNA, the CDR3 is TGTGCTCGACCCTCAGGGGGGCTCTTC.

The chain employs TRBV14 and TRBJ2-5; TRBD2 agrees at 8 bases. The trim removed 1 base at V and 5 bases at J, leaving 6 bases unmatched. The CDR3 spans 15 residues. Germline CDR1 is SGHDN and CDR2 is FVKESK. The DNA of the CDR3 is TGTGCCAGCAGCCAAGTCCGCGGGGGGTCGGAGACCCAGTACTTC. Encoded protein: CASSQVRGGSETQYF.

The CDR3 nucleotides are TGCGCCAGTACTAGCCAGCATTCTGGGGCCAACGTCCTGACTTTC. Amino acids: CASTSQHSGANVLTF. The chain combines TRBV10-1 with TRBJ2-6, with D possibly being TRBD2 (6 bases). This CDR3 spans 15 amino acids. CDR1 is WNHNN, CDR2 SYGVQD, per germline (reference sequence). V was clipped by 9 bases and J by 1 base, with 13 bases between them.

This chain joins TRBV12-5 and TRBJ2-1; a possible D gene is TRBD2 (6 bases). This CDR3 has 20 amino acids. Germline CDR1 reads LGHNT; CDR2 reads FRNRAP. V was cut by 6 bases and J by 2 bases, with 29 bases left in between. In DNA form, the CDR3 reads TGTGCTAGTGGCCTATCATTGGACCGGGACTCCGACCCACCCTACAATGAGCAGTTCTTC. Protein sequence: CASGLSLDRDSDPPYNEQFF.

The chain has TRBV7-8 and TRBJ2-2, with a tentative D call TRBD2 (6 bases). Germline V CDR1 and CDR2: SGHVS, FQNEAQ. The CDR3 length is 16 residues. The germline V and J ends were trimmed by 4 bases and 0 bases, with 12 bases remaining between them. The CDR3 DNA sequence: TGTGCCAGCAGCTCGTGGGACTTCGCGAACACCGGGGAGCTGTTTTTT. Protein: CASSSWDFANTGELFF.

The chain has TRBV25-1 and TRBJ2-5; D may be TRBD1 (6 bases). CDR3 length equals 16 residues. V was trimmed by 6 bases and J by 5 bases, leaving 22 bases between them. CDR1 MGHDK and CDR2 SYGVNS come from the germline V gene. The CDR3 DNA follows: TGTGCCAGCAGCGATTCACAGGGTTTTAGTGGCGAGACCCAGTACTTC. It is translated as CASSDSQGFSGETQYF.

This chain links TRBV5-1 with TRBJ2-7; 9 bases line up with TRBD1. Losses at the gene ends were 3 bases for V and 4 bases for J; bases not matched to a gene: 5. Germline V gives CDR1 SGHRS, CDR2 YFSETQ. CDR3 length equals 14 residues. The CDR3, as DNA: TGCGCCAGCAGCTCCGGGACAGGGTTGTACGAGCAGTACTTC. This codes for CASSSGTGLYEQYF. Filled out from reference TRBV5-1 and TRBJ2-7, the complete variable domain reads KAGVTQTPRYLIKTRGQQVTLSCSPISGHRSVSWYQQTPGQGLQFLFEYFSETQRNKGNFPGRFSGRQFSNSRSEMNVSTLELGDSALYLCASSSGTGLYEQYFGPGTRLTVT.

The chain uses TRBV25-1 and TRBJ1-6; D might be TRBD1 (5 bases). V lost 3 bases and J lost 10, with 13 bases in between. Germline CDR1 is MGHDK and CDR2 is SYGVNS. The CDR3 runs to 14 residues. The CDR3 spells CASSEQGTVSPLHF. CDR3 DNA sequence: TGTGCCAGCAGTGAGCAGGGTACAGTGTCACCCCTCCACTTT.

In nucleotides, the CDR3 is TGCGCCAGCAGCCAAGATCTACGGGAAAAACTGTTTTTT. Encoded protein: CASSQDLREKLFF. The genes are TRBV4-3 and TRBJ1-4; D is unresolved. V lost 0 bases, J lost 8 bases, and 7 bases lay in between. Germline V lookup: CDR1 LGHNA, CDR2 YSLEER. This CDR3 has 13 residues.

The chain joins TRBV5-4 to TRBJ2-1; D is perhaps TRBD2 (6 bases). CDR1 SGHNT and CDR2 YYREEE come from the germline V gene (reference sequence). V lost 4 bases and J lost 4, with 15 bases in between. This CDR3 region has 15 residues. The CDR3 bases are TGTGCCAGCAGCACGGCGGGACTCCTTTACAATGAGCAGTTCTTC. This sequence encodes CASSTAGLLYNEQFF.

The chain joins TRBV5-1 to TRBJ2-7; tentatively, D is TRBD2 (5 bases). Deletions cut 1 base from V and 2 bases from J, with 13 bases between. This CDR3 has 15 residues. Germline CDR1 is SGHRS and CDR2 is YFSETQ. The CDR3 DNA sequence: TGCGCCAGCAGCTTGAGTCCCCAGGAGGCCTACGAGCAGTACTTC. Translating gives CASSLSPQEAYEQYF.

The chain employs TRBV5-4 and TRBJ2-3, with 7 bases matching TRBD1. In germline, CDR1 is SGHNT, CDR2 YYREEE (reference sequence). Germline trimming cut 5 bases from V and 10 bases from J; bases unmatched to any gene: 22. This CDR3 is built from 17 residues. The CDR3 coding sequence is TGTGCCAGCAGACAGGGGAACGGGACGCGGGTCGGGGCGGCGCAGTATTTT. It encodes CASRQGNGTRVGAAQYF.

This clone was counted a few times. This rearrangement joins TRBV7-2 to TRBJ2-3; perhaps TRBD1 as D (6 bases). The CDR3 totals 14 residues. Per the germline V gene, CDR1 is SGHTA and CDR2 is FQGNSA. Deletions cut 1 base from V and 6 bases from J, with 11 bases between. The CDR3 spells CASSLEGVGDTQYF. The CDR3, as DNA: TGTGCCAGCAGCTTAGAGGGGGTCGGCGATACGCAGTATTTT.

This rearrangement joins TRBV7-6 to TRBJ2-1; 9 positions agree with TRBD1. Losses at the gene ends were 8 bases for V and 6 bases for J; bases not matched to a gene: 2. The germline V gene encodes CDR1 SGHVS and CDR2 FNYEAQ. The CDR3 runs to 12 residues. CDR3 protein: CASGQGRNEQFF. The CDR3 DNA sequence: TGTGCCAGCGGACAGGGGCGCAATGAGCAGTTCTTC. The entire variable domain, with the rest obtained from reference TRBV7-6 and TRBJ2-1, is as follows: GAGVSQSPRYKVTKRGQDVALRCDPISGHVSLYWYRQALGQGPEFLTYFNYEAQQDKSGLPNDRFSAERPEGSISTLTIQRTEQRDSAMYRCASGQGRNEQFFGPGTRLTVL.

The J gene is TRBJ2-7, the V gene TRBV9, with D maybe TRBD2 (5 bases). Trimming stripped 0 bases from V and 3 bases from J, with 16 bases between. The CDR3 loop spans 16 amino acids. Per the germline V gene, CDR1 is SGDLS and CDR2 is YYNGEE. This chain's CDR3 is CASSVGPAEVSYEQYF. Here the CDR3 DNA reads TGTGCCAGCAGCGTAGGGCCGGCGGAGGTGAGCTACGAGCAGTACTTC.

This clone has only one observation. V gene TRBV7-3 combines with J gene TRBJ2-3, with TRBD2 matching 16 bases. The V gene's germline CDR1 is SGHTA and CDR2 FQGTGA. Trimming removed 4 bases from V and 5 bases from J; junction bases left unmatched: 6. The CDR3 length is 17 residues. CDR3 sequence: CASSSGLAGGLGDTQYF. The CDR3 DNA follows: TGTGCCAGCAGCTCGGGACTAGCGGGGGGGCTAGGAGATACGCAGTATTTT.

The V and J genes are TRBV4-3 and TRBJ1-2, with D unresolved. The V end lost 1 base, the J end lost 1 base, and 10 bases lay between the germline ends. The CDR3 has 15 amino acids. Germline lookup yields CDR1 LGHNA and CDR2 YSLEER. CDR3 nucleotides: TGCGCCAGCAGCCAAGCTATACAGATTAACTATGGCTACACCTTC. Translated, it gives CASSQAIQINYGYTF.

This chain links TRBV6-6 with TRBJ1-6; D call uncertain. The CDR3 has 14 amino acids. From germline, CDR1 is MNHNY and CDR2 SVGAGI (reference sequence). Deletions cut 7 bases from V and 13 bases from J, with 20 bases between. Here the CDR3 reads CASKTGRERSPLHF. The CDR3 DNA sequence: TGTGCCAGCAAAACGGGGAGGGAACGTTCCCCCCTCCACTTT.

The CDR3 reads CASSESGVSYNEQFF. The CDR3 bases are TGTGCCAGCAGTGAATCAGGGGTCTCCTACAATGAGCAGTTCTTC. V is TRBV6-1 and J is TRBJ2-1; D might be TRBD1 (6 bases). V was clipped by 2 bases and J by 0 bases, with 8 bases between them. The germline CDR1 and CDR2 sequences are MNHNS and SASEGT. The CDR3 is 15 residues long.

The chain is built from TRBV7-8 and TRBJ2-5, with D possibly being TRBD1 (6 bases). Trimming left V 5 bases short and J 3 bases short, with 16 bases between. The CDR3 loop spans 15 amino acids. CDR1 SGHVS and CDR2 FQNEAQ come from the germline V gene. The CDR3 sequence is CASSPPGQLEETQYF. CDR3 DNA sequence: TGTGCCAGCAGCCCACCCGGACAGCTGGAAGAGACCCAGTACTTC.

The chain couples TRBV7-2 to TRBJ2-3, with a possible D match to TRBD2 (6 bases). CDR1 is SGHTA and CDR2 is FQGNSA in the germline V gene. There are 15 residues in the CDR3. The ends were cut back, 3 bases at V and 3 bases at J, with 13 bases in the middle. CDR3 DNA sequence: TGTGCCAGCAGCTTGGGCGGGGAGACTACAGATACGCAGTATTTT. This gives the protein CASSLGGETTDTQYF.

V and J are TRBV27 and TRBJ1-2; 10 nucleotides agree with TRBD1. The CDR3 is 16 amino acids. Per germline, CDR1 MNHEY and CDR2 SMNVEV (reference sequence). Trimming at V came to 3 bases and at J to 1 base, leaving 5 bases not matched to a gene. CDR3 amino acids: CASSFTWDRGNYGYTF. The CDR3 bases are TGTGCCAGCAGTTTCACGTGGGACAGGGGTAACTATGGCTACACCTTC.

This rearrangement joins TRBV4-1 to TRBJ2-1; the match to TRBD2 covers 9 bases. After removal of 1 base from V and 7 bases from J, the junction contained 5 bases not matched to a gene. CDR3 length: 15 amino acids. CDR1 and CDR2 from the germline V gene are MGHRA and YSYEKL. CDR3 region: CASSQGPSGNNEQFF. The CDR3 nucleotides are TGCGCCAGCAGCCAAGGTCCTAGCGGGAATAATGAGCAGTTCTTC.

This clone was recorded once. CDR3 sequence (DNA): TGCGCCAGCAGCCAAGAACGGGGTTCCGCAGATACGCAGTATTTT. Translated: CASSQERGSADTQYF. The chain has TRBV4-3 and TRBJ2-3; tentatively, D is TRBD2 (5 bases). The V gene's germline CDR1 is LGHNA and CDR2 YSLEER. With 0 bases removed from V and 4 bases from J, the gap between germline ends came to 11 bases. The CDR3 totals 15 residues.

The chain couples TRBV4-3 to TRBJ2-3, with no clear D. Trimming left V 1 base short and J 5 bases short, with 13 bases between. The germline CDR1 and CDR2 sequences are LGHNA and YSLEER. The CDR3 covers 15 residues. CDR3 coding DNA: TGCGCCAGCAGCCAAGCTGCGATTCCTAGAGATACGCAGTATTTT. It encodes CASSQAAIPRDTQYF.

The chain couples TRBV29-1 to TRBJ1-1, with 9 bases aligning to TRBD1. CDR3 length: 12 amino acids. Per germline, CDR1 SQVTM and CDR2 ANQGSEA. V shed 6 bases and J 5 bases; nucleotides not matched to a gene: 4. CDR3: CSVHRGQTEAFF. CDR3 sequence (DNA): TGCAGCGTCCACAGGGGGCAGACTGAAGCTTTCTTT.

This clone was seen a few times. The rearrangement joins TRBV5-6 to TRBJ1-5, with TRBD1 matching over 7 bases. From germline, CDR1 is SGHDT and CDR2 YYEEEE. With 0 bases clipped from V and 7 bases from J, the junction kept 4 bases outside the gene matches. The CDR3 is 14 residues long. The CDR3 region has the DNA TGTGCCAGCAGCTTGGAGGGGGCAAGACAGCCCCAGCATTTT. Protein sequence: CASSLEGARQPQHF.

The chain has TRBV19 and TRBJ2-2; tentative D call: TRBD1 (5 bases). CDR1 is LNHDA and CDR2 is SQIVND in the germline V gene (reference sequence). This CDR3 spans 13 amino acids. V was trimmed by 7 bases and J by 4 bases, leaving 10 bases between them. The chain's CDR3 is CASTQGVTGELFF. In DNA form, the CDR3 reads TGTGCCAGTACGCAGGGCGTCACCGGGGAGCTGTTTTTT.